This T cell receptor (beta chain) appears in the sequencing data of a study of early T cells in non-severe SARS-CoV-2 infection. Turning to the study itself: Whole-blood bulk RNA, unsorted, was sequenced, and chains were unpaired.

Comments on this clonotype: The antigen is unknown.

Study results and limitations: The study's VDJdb matching favored anti-spike CD8 responses and missed private and CD4 specificities.

Individual cDNA molecules were tagged with unique molecular identifiers. One entry per CDR3 protein, called by TCRdb with MiXCR from the 5' RACE reads. The repertoire consists of around 27,000 distinct CDR3 sequences, with 3.9% occurring once and the leading ten covering 8.2%. V lost 7 bases, J lost 1 base, and 10 bases lay in between. CDR1 is MNHEY and CDR2 is SMNVEV in the germline V gene (reference sequence). There are 13 residues in the CDR3. This receptor was obtained from an adult who was a healthcare worker with PCR-confirmed SARS-CoV-2 infection or an uninfected control (not recorded which). Sequences were obtained from whole blood. The rearrangement uses TRBV27 and TRBJ1-2; D unresolved. CDR3 region: CASTSGDNYGYTF. The CDR3 bases are TGTGCCAGCACCTCTGGGGATAACTATGGCTACACCTTC.